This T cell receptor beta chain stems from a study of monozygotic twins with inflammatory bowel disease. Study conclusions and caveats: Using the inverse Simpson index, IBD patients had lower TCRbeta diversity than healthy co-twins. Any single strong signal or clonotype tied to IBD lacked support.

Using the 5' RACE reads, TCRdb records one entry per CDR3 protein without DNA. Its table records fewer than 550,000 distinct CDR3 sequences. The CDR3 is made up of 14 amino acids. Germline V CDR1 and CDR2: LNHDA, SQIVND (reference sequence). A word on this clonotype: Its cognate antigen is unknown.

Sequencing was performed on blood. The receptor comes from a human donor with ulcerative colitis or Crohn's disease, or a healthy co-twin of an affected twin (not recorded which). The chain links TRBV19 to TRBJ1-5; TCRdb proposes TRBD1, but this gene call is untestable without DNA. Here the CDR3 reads CASSTEGGYQPQHF.